These 20 T cell receptor beta chains share one sample of origin, sequenced in a study of cytomegalovirus exposure and HLA in healthy donors. Primers: 60 Vbeta forward and 13 Jbeta reverse. Using immunoSEQ multiplex PCR, the repertoire was profiled, and TCRdb retains in-frame clones only, with some absent. The data contain about 160,000 clones, roughly four fifths of them singletons. Material: PBMCs. These receptors came from a male donor in good health and CMV-seropositive.

V and J are TRBV28 and TRBJ2-5, with 8 bases identical to TRBD2. The closer fit of TRBJ2-7 to the DNA end suggests the J call may be wrong. The germline gives CDR1 MDHEN, CDR2 SYDVKM. CDR3 length equals 15 residues. CDR3 sequence (DNA): TGTGCCAGCAGTTTCAGGGAGCGGGGGCTGTACGAGCAGTACTTC. Encoded protein: CASSFRERGLYEQYF.

A note on this clone: One end of the junction varies from germline; a read error may be responsible. The gene calls are TRBV2 and TRBJ2-4, with TRBD1 matching 9 bases. This CDR3 spans 14 amino acids. The V gene's germline CDR1 is SNHLY and CDR2 FYNNEI. CDR3 bases: TGTGCCAGCACCCAGGACAGGGGCAAAAACAGTCAGTACTTC. As protein: CASTQDRGKNSQYF.

The V and J genes are TRBV5-1 and TRBJ1-4; the match to TRBD1 covers 8 bases. This CDR3 is 15 amino acids long. Germline CDR1 reads SGHRS; CDR2 reads YFSETQ. Losses at the gene ends were 4 bases for V and 7 bases for J; bases not matched to a gene: 9. Here the CDR3 reads CASSITGGSGEKLFF. CDR3 bases: TGCGCCAGCAGCATCACAGGGGGGTCAGGTGAAAAACTGTTTTTT.

This chain joins TRBV7-2 and TRBJ1-2; D is perhaps TRBD1 (6 bases). V was pared by 2 bases and J by 3 bases, with 7 bases between. Germline lookup yields CDR1 SGHTA and CDR2 FQGNSA. This CDR3 comprises 13 residues. CDR3 DNA sequence: TGTGCCAGCAGCTTAAACAGGGACTATGGCTACACCTTC. Translated: CASSLNRDYGYTF.

V and J are TRBV10-1 and TRBJ1-1, with TRBD1 as a possible D gene (5 bases). CDR1 is WNHNN and CDR2 is SYGVQD in the germline V gene (reference sequence). V was trimmed by 5 bases and J by 0 bases, leaving 7 bases between them. CDR3 size: 13 residues. CDR3 loop: CASSNRMNTEAFF. The CDR3 nucleotides are TGCGCCAGCAGTAACAGGATGAACACTGAAGCTTTCTTT.

This sequence joins TRBV29-1 and TRBJ2-1; 7 bases agree with TRBD1. The CDR3 spans 14 residues. Germline trimming cut 6 bases from V and 0 bases from J; bases unmatched to any gene: 5. Germline CDR1 reads SQVTM; CDR2 reads ANQGSEA. This CDR3 is CSVQTGSSYNEQFF. The CDR3 nucleotides read TGCAGCGTCCAGACAGGGAGCTCCTACAATGAGCAGTTCTTC.

The chain combines TRBV10-2 with TRBJ2-7; TRBD2 is a possible D gene (5 bases). Looked up from germline, CDR1 is WSHSY and CDR2 is SAAADI. Trimming pared 6 bases from V and 0 bases from J, leaving 24 bases between. The CDR3 spans 18 residues. The CDR3 DNA follows: TGCGCCAGCAGCGACCGACTGAGGGATGTTAAATACTCCTACGAGCAGTACTTC. Protein: CASSDRLRDVKYSYEQYF.

The gene calls are TRBV27 and TRBJ2-1; the match to TRBD1 covers 9 bases. Germline CDR1 reads MNHEY; CDR2 reads SMNVEV (reference sequence). The V and J ends lost 4 bases and 6 bases, in that order; junction bases with no gene match: 7. There are 15 residues in the CDR3. CDR3 protein: CASSSRDRVGNEQFF. The CDR3 DNA sequence: TGTGCCAGCAGTTCCCGGGACAGGGTTGGCAATGAGCAGTTCTTC.

This clone was seen only a few times. The chain recombines TRBV11-3 with TRBJ2-5; 12 bases agree with TRBD2. The CDR3 is 16 amino acids. Germline values: CDR1 SGHNT, CDR2 YENEEA. The ends lost 5 bases at V and 4 bases at J; junction bases unmatched: 8. CDR3 loop: CASSTGLAGSGETQYF. CDR3 DNA: TGTGCCAGCAGCACCGGACTAGCGGGGTCAGGAGAGACCCAGTACTTC.

In DNA form, the CDR3 reads TGTGCCTGGACCCAAGGGACAGGCCCCTACGAGCAGTACTTC. Translated, it gives CAWTQGTGPYEQYF. The rearrangement joins TRBV30 to TRBJ2-7; 8 nucleotides align to TRBD1. The CDR3 sequence is 14 residues long. Trimming cost V 4 bases and J 2 bases; bases outside gene matches: 7. Per the germline V gene, CDR1 is GTSNPN and CDR2 is SVGIG (reference sequence).

This clone was seen only once. V and J are TRBV5-1 and TRBJ2-1; 7 bases fit TRBD1. V lost 3 bases to trimming and J lost 8 bases; unmatched junction nucleotides: 11. Per the germline V gene, CDR1 is SGHRS and CDR2 is YFSETQ. The CDR3 has 15 amino acids. The chain's CDR3 is CASSYGTVSLDEQFF. The CDR3 DNA reads as TGCGCCAGCAGCTACGGGACAGTGTCCTTGGATGAGCAGTTCTTC.

V usage is TRBV6-5 and J usage is TRBJ2-7; no clear D gene. CDR1 and CDR2 (germline): MNHEY, SVGAGI. This CDR3 comprises 13 residues. V lost 6 bases, J lost 1 base, and 10 bases lay in between. The CDR3 DNA sequence: TGTGCCAGCAGCTCGGGTCCATCCTACGAGCAGTACTTC. Protein sequence: CASSSGPSYEQYF.

This rearrangement joins TRBV28 to TRBJ1-3; D might be TRBD1 (6 bases). The length of the CDR3 is 14 residues. Germline V CDR1 and CDR2: MDHEN, SYDVKM. V was shortened by 7 bases and J by 8 bases, with 18 bases between the two germline ends. DNA of the CDR3: TGTGCCAGCATGACAGGTACTTCAGGCCACACCATATATTTT. This translates into CASMTGTSGHTIYF.

The rearrangement uses TRBV5-1 and TRBJ1-4, with 11 bases fitting TRBD1. The CDR3 consists of 14 residues. The germline CDR1 and CDR2 sequences are SGHRS and YFSETQ. Trimming took 7 bases from V and 7 from J; bases not matched to a gene: 6. CDR3 sequence reads: CASGGQGAREKLFF. Here the CDR3 DNA reads TGCGCCAGCGGCGGACAGGGGGCTCGTGAAAAACTGTTTTTT.

J is TRBJ1-1 and V is TRBV10-3; TRBD1 is a possible D gene (6 bases). Germline V gives CDR1 ENHRY, CDR2 SYGVKD. The CDR3 totals 15 residues. V gave up 7 bases and J gave up 2 bases, with 17 bases separating them. CDR3 DNA sequence: TGTGCCATCACTCAACAGCCAGGGGCAAACACTGAAGCTTTCTTT. Translating gives CAITQQPGANTEAFF.

Details on this clone: Other DNA sequences in the same sample also yield this CDR3. The chain joins TRBV19 to TRBJ2-5, with 8 nucleotides matching TRBD2. V was pared by 5 bases and J by 7 bases, with 9 bases of the junction left unmatched. CDR1 is LNHDA, CDR2 SQIVND, per germline (reference sequence). The CDR3 covers 14 residues. CDR3 sequence: CASSPSSGRRTQYF. The CDR3 region has the DNA TGTGCCAGTAGTCCTTCTAGCGGGCGACGGACCCAGTACTTC.

This chain links TRBV7-2 with TRBJ2-7; D not certain. The CDR3 is 13 amino acids. V shed 1 base and J shed 5 bases, with 9 bases lying between them. Germline V gene lookup returns CDR1 SGHTA and CDR2 FQGNSA. CDR3 amino acids: CASSLGVVDEQYF. CDR3 bases: TGTGCCAGCAGCTTAGGCGTAGTCGACGAGCAGTACTTC.

This clone is a singleton in its sample. The chain is built from TRBV9 and TRBJ2-2; TRBD1 matches at 9 bases. Germline trimming cut 2 bases from V and 0 bases from J; bases unmatched to any gene: 2. This CDR3 contains 16 residues. The V gene's germline CDR1 is SGDLS and CDR2 YYNGEE. CDR3 amino acids: CASSVGTGSNTGELFF. In DNA form, the CDR3 reads TGTGCCAGCAGCGTTGGGACAGGGTCGAACACCGGGGAGCTGTTTTTT.

The chain employs TRBV5-1 and TRBJ1-2, with D unclear. Trimming removed 0 bases at V and 8 bases at J, with 20 bases between. CDR3 length: 16 amino acids. Germline CDR1 reads SGHRS; CDR2 reads YFSETQ. CDR3 bases: TGCGCCAGCAGCTTGGCCCGTGGCAGAGAGGAGGGAGGCTACACCTTC. Its protein product is CASSLARGREEGGYTF.

This clone was counted a single time. The gene calls are TRBV12-5 and TRBJ2-3; 7 bases are a match to TRBD2. V shed 2 bases, J shed 3 bases, and the junction held 2 bases outside the gene matches. The V gene's germline CDR1 is LGHNT and CDR2 FRNRAP. This CDR3 is built from 14 residues. The CDR3 DNA reads TGTGCTAGTGGTTTGACTAGCGATACAGATACGCAGTATTTT. Amino acids: CASGLTSDTDTQYF.